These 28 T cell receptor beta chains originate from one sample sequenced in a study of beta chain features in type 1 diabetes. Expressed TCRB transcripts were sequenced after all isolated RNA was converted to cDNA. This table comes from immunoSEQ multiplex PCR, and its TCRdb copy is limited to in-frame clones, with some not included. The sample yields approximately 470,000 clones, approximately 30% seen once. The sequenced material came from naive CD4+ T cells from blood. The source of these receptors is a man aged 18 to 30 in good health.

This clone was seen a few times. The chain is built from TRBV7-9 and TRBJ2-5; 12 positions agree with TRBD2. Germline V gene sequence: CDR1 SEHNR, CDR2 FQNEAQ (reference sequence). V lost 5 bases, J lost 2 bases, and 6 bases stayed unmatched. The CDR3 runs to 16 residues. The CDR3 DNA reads TGTGCCAGCAGCCCCCCGACTAGCGGGGGACAAGAGACCCAGTACTTC. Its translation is CASSPPTSGGQETQYF.

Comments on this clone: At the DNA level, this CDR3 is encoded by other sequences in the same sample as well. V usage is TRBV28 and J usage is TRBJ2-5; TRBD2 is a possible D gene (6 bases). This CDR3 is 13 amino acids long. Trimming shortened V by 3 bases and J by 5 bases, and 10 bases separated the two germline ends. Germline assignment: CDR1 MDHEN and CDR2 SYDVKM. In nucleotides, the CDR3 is TGTGCCAGCAGTTTGGGAGGACGGGAGACCCAGTACTTC. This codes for CASSLGGRETQYF.

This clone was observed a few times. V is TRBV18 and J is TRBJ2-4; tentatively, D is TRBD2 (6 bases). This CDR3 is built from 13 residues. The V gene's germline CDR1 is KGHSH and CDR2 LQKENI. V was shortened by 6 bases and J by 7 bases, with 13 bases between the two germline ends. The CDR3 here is CASSRQEGNIQYF. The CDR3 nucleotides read TGTGCCAGCTCTCGCCAGGAGGGGAACATTCAGTACTTC. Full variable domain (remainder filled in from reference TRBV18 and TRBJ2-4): NAGVMQNPRHLVRRRGQEARLRCSPMKGHSHVYWYRQLPEEGLKFMVYLQKENIIDESGMPKERFSAEFPKEGPSILRIQQVVRGDSAAYFCASSRQEGNIQYFGAGTRLSVL.

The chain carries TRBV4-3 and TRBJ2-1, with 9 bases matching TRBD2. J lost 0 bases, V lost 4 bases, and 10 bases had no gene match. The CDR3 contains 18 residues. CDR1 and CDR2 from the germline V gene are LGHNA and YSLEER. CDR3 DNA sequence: TGCGCCAGCAGCCTAAATTGGCTTAGCGGGAGCTCCTACAATGAGCAGTTCTTC. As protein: CASSLNWLSGSSYNEQFF.

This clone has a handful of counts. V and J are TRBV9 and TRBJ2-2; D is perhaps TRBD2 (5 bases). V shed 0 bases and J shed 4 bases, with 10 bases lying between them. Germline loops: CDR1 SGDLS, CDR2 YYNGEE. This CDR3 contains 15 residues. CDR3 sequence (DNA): TGTGCCAGCAGCGTAGGTTGGGGAGCCACCGGGGAGCTGTTTTTT. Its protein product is CASSVGWGATGELFF.

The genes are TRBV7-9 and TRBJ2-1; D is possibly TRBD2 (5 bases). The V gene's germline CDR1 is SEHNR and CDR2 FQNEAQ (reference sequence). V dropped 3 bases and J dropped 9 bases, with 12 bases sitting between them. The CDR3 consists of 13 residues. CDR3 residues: CASSFREESEQFF. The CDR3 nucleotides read TGTGCCAGCAGCTTCCGGGAAGAGAGTGAGCAGTTCTTC.

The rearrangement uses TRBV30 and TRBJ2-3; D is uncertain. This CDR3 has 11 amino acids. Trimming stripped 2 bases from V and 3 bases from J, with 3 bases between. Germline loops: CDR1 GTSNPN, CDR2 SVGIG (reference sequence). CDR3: CAWSLTDTQYF. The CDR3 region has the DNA TGTGCCTGGAGTTTAACAGATACGCAGTATTTT.

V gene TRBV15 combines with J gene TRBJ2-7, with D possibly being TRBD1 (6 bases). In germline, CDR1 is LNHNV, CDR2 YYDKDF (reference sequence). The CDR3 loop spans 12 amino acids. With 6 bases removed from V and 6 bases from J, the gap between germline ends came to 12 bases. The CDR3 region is CATRTGLGEQYF. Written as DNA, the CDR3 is TGTGCCACCAGGACAGGTTTGGGCGAGCAGTACTTC.

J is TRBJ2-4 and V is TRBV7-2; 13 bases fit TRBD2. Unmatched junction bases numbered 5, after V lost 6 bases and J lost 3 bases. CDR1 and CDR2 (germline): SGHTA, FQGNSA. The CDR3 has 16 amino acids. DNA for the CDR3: TGTGCCAGCAGGCGGACTAGCGGGAGCGTCAAAAACATTCAGTACTTC. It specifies CASRRTSGSVKNIQYF.

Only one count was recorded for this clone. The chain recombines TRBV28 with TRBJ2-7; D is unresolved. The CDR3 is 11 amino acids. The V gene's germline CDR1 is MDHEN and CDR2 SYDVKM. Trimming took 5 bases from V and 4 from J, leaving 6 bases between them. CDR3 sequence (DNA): TGTGCCAGCAGTGGGTCGTACGAGCAGTACTTC. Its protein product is CASSGSYEQYF.

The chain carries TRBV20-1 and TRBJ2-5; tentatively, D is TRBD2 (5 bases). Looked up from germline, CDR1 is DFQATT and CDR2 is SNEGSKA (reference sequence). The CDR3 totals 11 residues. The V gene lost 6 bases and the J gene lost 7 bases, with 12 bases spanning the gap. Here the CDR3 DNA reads TGCAGTGCCCTTAGCCGGGGGACCCAGTACTTC. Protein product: CSALSRGTQYF.

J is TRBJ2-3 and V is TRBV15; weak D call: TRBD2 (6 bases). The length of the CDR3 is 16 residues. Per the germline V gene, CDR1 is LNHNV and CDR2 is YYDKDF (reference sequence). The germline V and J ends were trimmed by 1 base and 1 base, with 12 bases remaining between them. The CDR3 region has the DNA TGTGCCACCAGCAGAGGGACCGGGAGAGGCACAGATACGCAGTATTTT. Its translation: CATSRGTGRGTDTQYF.

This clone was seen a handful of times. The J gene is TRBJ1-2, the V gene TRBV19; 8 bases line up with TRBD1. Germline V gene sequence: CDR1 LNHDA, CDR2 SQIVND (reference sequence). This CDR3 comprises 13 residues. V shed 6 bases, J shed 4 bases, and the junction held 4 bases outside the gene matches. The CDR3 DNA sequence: TGTGCCAGTAGCCCCGGGACAGGCTATGGCTACACCTTC. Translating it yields CASSPGTGYGYTF.

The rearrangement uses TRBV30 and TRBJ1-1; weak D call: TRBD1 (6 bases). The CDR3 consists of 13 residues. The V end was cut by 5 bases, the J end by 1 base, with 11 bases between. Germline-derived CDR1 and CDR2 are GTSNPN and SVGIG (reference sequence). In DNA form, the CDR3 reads TGTGCCTGGGGGGGCACCCCGAACACTGAAGCTTTCTTT. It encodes CAWGGTPNTEAFF.

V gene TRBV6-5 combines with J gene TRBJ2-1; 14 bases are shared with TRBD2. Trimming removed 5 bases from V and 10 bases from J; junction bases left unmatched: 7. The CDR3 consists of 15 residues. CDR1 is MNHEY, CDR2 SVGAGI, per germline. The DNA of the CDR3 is TGTGCCAGCAGTAGACTAGCGGGAGGGCCATACGAGCAGTTCTTC. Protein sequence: CASSRLAGGPYEQFF.

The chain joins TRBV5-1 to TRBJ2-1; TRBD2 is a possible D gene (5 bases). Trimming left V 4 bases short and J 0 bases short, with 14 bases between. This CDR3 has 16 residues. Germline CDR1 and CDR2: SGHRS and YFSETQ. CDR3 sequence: CASSLAGPRSYNEQFF. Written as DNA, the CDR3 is TGCGCCAGCAGCCTGGCGGGTCCCCGCTCCTACAATGAGCAGTTCTTC. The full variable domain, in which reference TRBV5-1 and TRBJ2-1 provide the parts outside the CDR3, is KAGVTQTPRYLIKTRGQQVTLSCSPISGHRSVSWYQQTPGQGLQFLFEYFSETQRNKGNFPGRFSGRQFSNSRSEMNVSTLELGDSALYLCASSLAGPRSYNEQFFGPGTRLTVL.

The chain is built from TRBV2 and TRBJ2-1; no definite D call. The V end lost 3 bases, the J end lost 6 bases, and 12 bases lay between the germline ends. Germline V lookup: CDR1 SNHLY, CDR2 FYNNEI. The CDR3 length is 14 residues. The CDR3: CASSDSKNANEQFF. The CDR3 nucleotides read TGTGCCAGCAGTGATAGCAAGAATGCCAATGAGCAGTTCTTC.

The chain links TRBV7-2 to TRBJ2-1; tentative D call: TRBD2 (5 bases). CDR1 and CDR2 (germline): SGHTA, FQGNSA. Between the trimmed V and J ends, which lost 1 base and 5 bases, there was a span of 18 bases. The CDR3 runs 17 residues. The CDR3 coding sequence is TGTGCCAGCAGCTTAGGAATTTCGGCTGGACTGGACAATGAGCAGTTCTTC. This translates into CASSLGISAGLDNEQFF.

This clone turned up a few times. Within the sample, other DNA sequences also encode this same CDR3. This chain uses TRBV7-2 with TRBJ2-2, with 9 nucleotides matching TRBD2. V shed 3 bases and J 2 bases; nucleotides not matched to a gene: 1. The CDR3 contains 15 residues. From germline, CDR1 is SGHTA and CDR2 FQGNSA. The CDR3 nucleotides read TGTGCCAGCAGCTTGACTAGCGGAAACACCGGGGAGCTGTTTTTT. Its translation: CASSLTSGNTGELFF.

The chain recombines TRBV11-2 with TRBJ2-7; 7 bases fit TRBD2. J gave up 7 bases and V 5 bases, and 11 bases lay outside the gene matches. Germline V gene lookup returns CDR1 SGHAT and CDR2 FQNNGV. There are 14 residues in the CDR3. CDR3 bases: TGTGCCAGCAGCCCGGGGACTAACTTTGGAGAGCAGTACTTC. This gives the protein CASSPGTNFGEQYF.

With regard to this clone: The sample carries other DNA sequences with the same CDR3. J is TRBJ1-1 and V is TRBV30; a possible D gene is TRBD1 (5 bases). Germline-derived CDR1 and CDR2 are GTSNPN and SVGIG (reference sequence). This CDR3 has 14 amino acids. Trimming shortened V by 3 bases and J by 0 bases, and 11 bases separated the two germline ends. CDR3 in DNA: TGTGCCTGGAGGGCGCGGGGCATGAACACTGAAGCTTTCTTT. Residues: CAWRARGMNTEAFF.

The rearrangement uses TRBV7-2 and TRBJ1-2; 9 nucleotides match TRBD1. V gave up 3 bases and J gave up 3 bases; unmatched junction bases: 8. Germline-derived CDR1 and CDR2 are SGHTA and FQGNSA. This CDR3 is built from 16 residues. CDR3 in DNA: TGTGCCAGCAGCTTGGGACAGGGACCGGCGTACTATGGCTACACCTTC. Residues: CASSLGQGPAYYGYTF. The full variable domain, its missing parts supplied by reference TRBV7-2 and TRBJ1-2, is GAGVSQSPSNKVTEKGKDVELRCDPISGHTALYWYRQSLGQGLEFLIYFQGNSAPDKSGLPSDRFSAERTGGSVSTLTIQRTQQEDSAVYLCASSLGQGPAYYGYTFGSGTRLTVV.

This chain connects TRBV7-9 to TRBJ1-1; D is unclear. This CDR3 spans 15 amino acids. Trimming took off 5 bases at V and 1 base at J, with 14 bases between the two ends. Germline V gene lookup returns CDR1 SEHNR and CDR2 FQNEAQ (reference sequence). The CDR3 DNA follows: TGTGCCAGCAGCCGCCTAGGCGCGGGGAACACTGAAGCTTTCTTT. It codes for CASSRLGAGNTEAFF.

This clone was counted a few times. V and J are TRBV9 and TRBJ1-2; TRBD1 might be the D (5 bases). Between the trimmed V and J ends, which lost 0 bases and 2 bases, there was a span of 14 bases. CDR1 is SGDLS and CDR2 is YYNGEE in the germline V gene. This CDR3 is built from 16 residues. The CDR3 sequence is CASSVDSGTGNYGYTF. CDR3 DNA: TGTGCCAGCAGCGTAGATAGTGGGACGGGCAACTATGGCTACACCTTC. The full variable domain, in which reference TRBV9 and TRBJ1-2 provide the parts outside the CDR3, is DSGVTQTPKHLITATGQRVTLRCSPRSGDLSVYWYQQSLDQGLQFLIQYYNGEERAKGNILERFSAQQFPDLHSELNLSSLELGDSALYFCASSVDSGTGNYGYTFGSGTRLTVV.

The CDR3 here is CSVGTGGGEQFF. In DNA, the CDR3 is TGCAGCGTGGGGACAGGGGGCGGTGAGCAGTTCTTC. V is TRBV29-1 and J is TRBJ2-1, with TRBD1 matching over 12 bases. CDR1 SQVTM and CDR2 ANQGSEA come from the germline V gene. CDR3 size: 12 residues. V lost 6 bases and J lost 9; bases outside the gene matches: 3.

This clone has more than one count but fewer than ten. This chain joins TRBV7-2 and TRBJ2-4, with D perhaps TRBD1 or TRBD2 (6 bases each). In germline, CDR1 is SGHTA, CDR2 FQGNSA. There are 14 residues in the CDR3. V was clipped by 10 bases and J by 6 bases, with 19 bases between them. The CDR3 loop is CANLIGGAGNIQYF. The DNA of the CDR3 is TGTGCCAACCTTATCGGGGGCGCCGGAAACATTCAGTACTTC.

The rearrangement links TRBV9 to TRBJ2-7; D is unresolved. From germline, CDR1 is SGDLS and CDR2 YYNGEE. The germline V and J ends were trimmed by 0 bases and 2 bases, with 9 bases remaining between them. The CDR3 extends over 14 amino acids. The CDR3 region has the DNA TGTGCCAGCAGCGTAGGTGTACAGACCTACGAGCAGTACTTC. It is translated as CASSVGVQTYEQYF.

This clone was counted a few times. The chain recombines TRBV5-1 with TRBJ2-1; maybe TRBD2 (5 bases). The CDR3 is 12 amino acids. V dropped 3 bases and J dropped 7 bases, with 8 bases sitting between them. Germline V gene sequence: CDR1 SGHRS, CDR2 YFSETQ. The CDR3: CASSWPGNEQFF. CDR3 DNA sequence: TGCGCCAGCAGCTGGCCGGGGAATGAGCAGTTCTTC. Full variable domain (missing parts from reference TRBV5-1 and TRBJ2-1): KAGVTQTPRYLIKTRGQQVTLSCSPISGHRSVSWYQQTPGQGLQFLFEYFSETQRNKGNFPGRFSGRQFSNSRSEMNVSTLELGDSALYLCASSWPGNEQFFGPGTRLTVL.